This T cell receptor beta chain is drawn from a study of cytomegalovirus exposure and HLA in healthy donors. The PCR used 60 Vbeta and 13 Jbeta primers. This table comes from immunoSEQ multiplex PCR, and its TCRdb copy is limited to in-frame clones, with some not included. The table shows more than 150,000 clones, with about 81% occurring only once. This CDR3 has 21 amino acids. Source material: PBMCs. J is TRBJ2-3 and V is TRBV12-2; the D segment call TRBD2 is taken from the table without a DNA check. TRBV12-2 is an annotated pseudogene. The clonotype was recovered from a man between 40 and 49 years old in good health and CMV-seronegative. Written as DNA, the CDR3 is TGTGCAAGTCGCTTAGTTCGAACTACTAGCGCCATGGATTTTTACACAGATACGCAGTATTTT. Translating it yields CASRLVRTTSAMDFYTDTQYF.